Listed here are 24 T cell receptor beta chains from one sample, sequenced in a study of T cells in Graves' hyperthyroidism and ophthalmopathy. RNA transcripts yielded amplified TCR beta CDR3 regions. Researchers ran a first-round RT-PCR on the TCR CDR3 using the HTBI primer set. TCRdb ran MiXCR on the multiplex PCR reads and lists one entry per CDR3 protein. Of 750,000 to 950,000 distinct CDR3 sequences in the sample, about 38% were seen once. The sequenced material came from blood. The receptors were gathered from a man between 18 and 35 years old with Graves' hyperthyroidism.

This clonotype was seen a few times. The chain carries TRBV4-1 and TRBJ1-2, with 8 bases matching TRBD1. CDR3 length: 14 amino acids. The germline V gene encodes CDR1 MGHRA and CDR2 YSYEKL. J lost 6 bases, V lost 1 base, and 4 bases had no gene match. In DNA form, the CDR3 reads TGCGCCAGCAGCCAAGGGACAGGGCCCAATGGCTACACCTTC. Translating gives CASSQGTGPNGYTF.

This clonotype was counted only a few times. The V call is TRBV7-8, the J call TRBJ1-2; 8 bases match TRBD1. Germline trimming cut 1 base from V and 6 bases from J; bases unmatched to any gene: 7. The CDR3 is made up of 15 amino acids. The germline gives CDR1 SGHVS, CDR2 FQNEAQ. CDR3 in amino acids: CASSLDTTGVDGYTF. CDR3 DNA sequence: TGTGCCAGCAGCTTAGATACGACAGGGGTTGATGGCTACACCTTC.

The chain is built from TRBV20-1 and TRBJ1-6, with 7 bases identical to TRBD1. V was clipped by 7 bases and J by 0 bases; unmatched bases: 9. The CDR3 runs to 16 residues. Germline CDR1 is DFQATT and CDR2 is SNEGSKA (reference sequence). The CDR3 reads CSVQTGSISYNSPLHF. The DNA for the CDR3 is TGCAGTGTTCAGACAGGGTCGATCTCCTATAATTCACCCCTCCACTTT.

The V gene is TRBV24-1, the J gene TRBJ2-1; the D is unclear. The CDR3 contains 12 residues. The V end lost 3 bases, the J end lost 8 bases, and 7 bases lay between the germline ends. The germline CDR1 and CDR2 sequences are KGHDR and SFDVKD. The CDR3 bases are TGTGCCACCAGTGATAAAGACGATGAGCAGTTCTTC. Amino acids: CATSDKDDEQFF.

This clonotype was detected a few times. This chain connects TRBV5-7 to TRBJ1-1; 10 bases are shared with TRBD1. TRBV5-7 is known as an ORF, though its function is uncertain. The length of the CDR3 is 17 residues. V was pared by 2 bases and J by 1 base, with 8 bases of the junction left unmatched. CDR3 DNA: TGTGCCAGCAGCTTCCCCGGGACAGGGGAGAGGAACACTGAAGCTTTCTTT. Its protein product is CASSFPGTGERNTEAFF.

V gene TRBV5-1 combines with J gene TRBJ2-2; TRBD2 matches at 11 bases. Germline V lookup: CDR1 SGHRS, CDR2 YFSETQ. Unmatched junction bases numbered 3, after V lost 2 bases and J lost 6 bases. This CDR3 has 15 residues. The CDR3 spells CASSLTSGSPGELFF. The CDR3 region has the DNA TGCGCCAGCAGCTTAACTAGCGGGAGCCCCGGGGAGCTGTTTTTT.

About this clonotype: A much larger clone differs from this one at a single base, so this may be a read error. This chain joins TRBV20-1 and TRBJ1-1; the D is unclear. Germline-derived CDR1 and CDR2 are DFQATT and SNEGSKA (reference sequence). This CDR3 spans 12 amino acids. CDR3 in amino acids: CSAPHLGSEASF. DNA for the CDR3: TGCAGTGCTCCGCACCTAGGATCTGAAGCTTCCTTT.

The V gene is TRBV19, the J gene TRBJ1-5, with TRBD1 matching over 9 bases. With 5 bases clipped from V and 4 bases from J, the junction kept 12 bases outside the gene matches. There are 17 residues in the CDR3. Per the germline V gene, CDR1 is LNHDA and CDR2 is SQIVND (reference sequence). CDR3 amino acids: CASSFLRDRGINQPQHF. CDR3 coding DNA: TGTGCCAGTAGTTTCCTTCGAGACAGGGGGATTAATCAGCCCCAGCATTTT.

This clonotype was seen only once. It may be a read error: a sequence one base away is much more abundant. The chain employs TRBV20-1 and TRBJ2-7; unclear D gene. Trimming took off 3 bases at V and 7 bases at J, with 13 bases between the two ends. Germline V CDR1 and CDR2: DFQATT, SNEGSKA (reference sequence). This CDR3 is built from 12 residues. The CDR3 coding sequence is TGCAGTGCTAGCCCCACGGGTGATGAGCAGTACTTC. Its protein is CSASPTGDEQYF.

V is TRBV11-3 and J is TRBJ2-6, with TRBD2 identical over 8 bases. Germline CDR1 reads SGHNT; CDR2 reads YENEEA. CDR3 length: 20 residues. After removal of 1 base from V and 2 bases from J, the junction contained 13 bases not matched to a gene. CDR3 nucleotides: TGTGCCAGCAGCTTAGTTGGGACGGGGGGGCCTTGGGCTGGGGCCAACGTCCTGACTTTC. The encoded protein is CASSLVGTGGPWAGANVLTF.

For this clonotype: Possible read error: a much larger clone is one base away. The J gene is TRBJ1-6, the V gene TRBV20-1; a weak D match, TRBD1 (5 bases). Germline V gene data show CDR1 as DFQATT and CDR2 as SNEGSKA (reference sequence). V lost 0 bases, J lost 8 bases, and 5 bases lay in between. The CDR3 runs to 12 residues. The CDR3 region is CSAREGDSPLHF. The DNA for the CDR3 is TGCAGTGCTAGAGAGGGGGATTCACCCCTCCACTTT.

In DNA form, the CDR3 reads TGTGCCAGCAGCTTATTAGCGGGACTAGCGGGAGACGGGGAGCTGTTTTTT. Its protein product is CASSLLAGLAGDGELFF. This rearrangement joins TRBV7-8 to TRBJ2-2, with 14 bases fitting TRBD2. The V gene's germline CDR1 is SGHVS and CDR2 FQNEAQ. J lost 7 bases, V lost 2 bases, and 6 bases had no gene match. The CDR3 spans 17 residues.

V is TRBV2 and J is TRBJ2-2; D unresolved. The length of the CDR3 is 11 residues. Trimming took off 7 bases at V and 5 bases at J, with 5 bases between the two ends. Germline V gene sequence: CDR1 SNHLY, CDR2 FYNNEI. CDR3 loop: CASTETGELFF. The CDR3 DNA sequence: TGTGCCAGCACTGAGACCGGGGAGCTGTTTTTT.

This clonotype was seen repeatedly, ten times or more. V gene TRBV7-9 combines with J gene TRBJ2-7; D not certain. Looked up from germline, CDR1 is SEHNR and CDR2 is FQNEAQ (reference sequence). CDR3 size: 13 residues. V was cut by 5 bases and J by 3 bases, with 11 bases left in between. CDR3 bases: TGTGCCAGCAGCCCCGACACCAACTACGAGCAGTACTTC. It specifies CASSPDTNYEQYF.

This clonotype was seen repeatedly, ten times or more. The chain combines TRBV10-3 with TRBJ1-4; D gene uncertain. V was shortened by 8 bases and J by 8 bases, with 12 bases between the two germline ends. This CDR3 has 12 residues. Germline V gene data show CDR1 as ENHRY and CDR2 as SYGVKD. DNA for the CDR3: TGTGCCATCGGGCAGGACGGGGAAAAACTGTTTTTT. Encoded protein: CAIGQDGEKLFF.

As to this clonotype: A much larger clonotype is one base distant, so this may be a read error. The chain employs TRBV19 and TRBJ1-5; D perhaps matches TRBD1 (6 bases). Per the germline V gene, CDR1 is LNHDA and CDR2 is SQIVND (reference sequence). The CDR3 sequence is 13 residues long. The CDR3 DNA reads TGTGTCAGTAGTATGGACAGCAATCGGCCCCAGCATTTT. This gives the protein CVSSMDSNRPQHF.

There are a few counts of this clonotype. This chain links TRBV7-9 with TRBJ2-7, with no clear D. The V end was cut by 10 bases, the J end by 2 bases, with 24 bases between. The CDR3 loop spans 16 amino acids. Germline V gene sequence: CDR1 SEHNR, CDR2 FQNEAQ (reference sequence). The CDR3 sequence: CATSKRAAVRPYEQYF. For the CDR3, the DNA is TGTGCCACCTCGAAACGGGCAGCCGTTAGGCCCTACGAGCAGTACTTC.

Many counts were recorded for this clonotype. One end of the junction fails to match germline, which may point to a read error. The V call is TRBV2, the J call TRBJ1-5, with D unresolved. The CDR3 runs to 12 residues. Germline V gene data show CDR1 as SNHLY and CDR2 as FYNNEI. CDR3 sequence (DNA): TGTGCCAGCAGTGACCTGAATCAGGCCCAGCATTTT. Its translation: CASSDLNQAQHF. Combining the CDR3 with reference TRBV2 and TRBJ1-5 gives the whole variable domain EPEVTQTPSHQVTQMGQEVILRCVPISNHLYFYWYRQILGQKVEFLVSFYNNEISEKSEIFDDQFSVERPDGSNFTLKIRSTKLEDSAMYFCASSDLNQAQHFGDGTRLSIL.

A few counts support this clonotype. In DNA, the CDR3 is TGTGCCAGCAGCCCACATCCAGACAGAGGAGGTGGCTACACCTTC. Its protein product is CASSPHPDRGGGYTF. V and J are TRBV9 and TRBJ1-2; possible D gene TRBD1, 5 bases. Germline V lookup: CDR1 SGDLS, CDR2 YYNGEE. The CDR3 has 15 amino acids. Trimming shortened V by 4 bases and J by 7 bases, and 20 bases separated the two germline ends.

This clonotype was seen ten or more times. The chain carries TRBV7-9 and TRBJ2-7; the match to TRBD2 covers 11 bases. The germline V gene encodes CDR1 SEHNR and CDR2 FQNEAQ (reference sequence). Unmatched junction bases numbered 4, after V lost 4 bases and J lost 2 bases. CDR3 length: 15 residues. The DNA of the CDR3 is TGTGCCAGCAGCTACGCTAGCGGGGGGACCTACGAGCAGTACTTC. This encodes CASSYASGGTYEQYF.

The chain links TRBV11-2 to TRBJ2-5; the D gene is possibly TRBD1 (6 bases). V lost 0 bases to trimming and J lost 5 bases, with 16 bases between them. This CDR3 comprises 16 residues. Germline V gene data show CDR1 as SGHAT and CDR2 as FQNNGV. The CDR3 loop reads CASSLDQDSLWETQYF. In DNA, the CDR3 is TGTGCCAGCAGCTTAGATCAGGACAGCCTTTGGGAGACCCAGTACTTC.

This clonotype occurred a few times. The chain has TRBV6-2 or TRBV6-3 and TRBJ1-5, with 8 positions matching TRBD1. V dropped 7 bases and J dropped 3; count of bases not matched to a gene: 5. The CDR3 has 14 amino acids. The germline CDR1 and CDR2 sequences are MNHEY and SVGEGT. The CDR3 spells CASTETGVNQPQHF. CDR3 in DNA: TGTGCCAGCACAGAGACAGGGGTCAATCAGCCCCAGCATTTT.

This clonotype was recorded at least ten times. This chain joins TRBV20-1 and TRBJ1-2, with no clear D. CDR3 length equals 13 residues. V lost 4 bases and J 3 bases, leaving 12 bases between the germline ends. CDR1 and CDR2 (germline): DFQATT, SNEGSKA (reference sequence). The CDR3, as DNA: TGCAGTGCTAAAGAGGGAATAGACTATGGCTACACCTTC. Translation gives CSAKEGIDYGYTF.

The table lists this clonotype with a count of one. The V call is TRBV29-1, the J call TRBJ1-2; D gene uncertain. In germline, CDR1 is SQVTM, CDR2 ANQGSEA. V lost 4 bases and J 4 bases, leaving 13 bases between the germline ends. The CDR3 length is 13 residues. CDR3 nucleotide sequence: TGCAGCGTTGGGCCCTTCGGGGTCTATGGCTACACCTTC. Translation gives CSVGPFGVYGYTF.